The next 17 T cell receptor beta chains were all read from a single sample in a study of Tregs in tolerant kidney transplant recipients. Method: immunoSEQ multiplex PCR; TCRdb's copy keeps in-frame clones and lacks some. This sample yields roughly 120,000 clones, of which around nine tenths are seen a single time; approximately 0.59% belongs to the top ten. Material for sequencing was CD4+ T cells from blood. Receptors originate from a human donor in good health.

The chain carries TRBV7-9 and TRBJ2-2; 14 nucleotides agree with TRBD2. V gave up 7 bases and J gave up 7 bases; unmatched junction bases: 11. There are 17 residues in the CDR3. Germline CDR1 reads SEHNR; CDR2 reads FQNEAQ (reference sequence). CDR3 in DNA: TGTGCCAGCACCGAGACTAGCGGGGGGGCAAAAAGCGGGGAGCTGTTTTTT. Amino acid sequence: CASTETSGGAKSGELFF.

The genes are TRBV12-5 and TRBJ2-3; no definite D call. Germline lookup yields CDR1 LGHNT and CDR2 FRNRAP. The CDR3 sequence is 14 residues long. V was trimmed by 5 bases and J by 1 base, leaving 10 bases between them. CDR3 in amino acids: CASGPQDGTDTQYF. The CDR3 DNA sequence: TGTGCTAGTGGTCCCCAGGACGGCACAGATACGCAGTATTTT.

This chain links TRBV9 with TRBJ2-7, with TRBD2 matching 7 bases. Looked up from germline, CDR1 is SGDLS and CDR2 is YYNGEE. V trimming: 3 bases; J trimming: 7 bases; junction bases outside the gene matches: 10. CDR3 length equals 14 residues. The CDR3 DNA sequence: TGTGCCAGCAGCGCGAGACTAGCCTGGGATGAGCAGTACTTC. Protein: CASSARLAWDEQYF. Supplemented by reference TRBV9 and TRBJ2-7, the full variable domain reads DSGVTQTPKHLITATGQRVTLRCSPRSGDLSVYWYQQSLDQGLQFLIQYYNGEERAKGNILERFSAQQFPDLHSELNLSSLELGDSALYFCASSARLAWDEQYFGPGTRLTVT.

This chain links TRBV4-1 with TRBJ2-5; 8 bases fit TRBD2. The germline V gene has CDR1 MGHRA and CDR2 YSYEKL. J lost 1 base, V lost 4 bases, and 2 bases had no gene match. This CDR3 is 14 amino acids long. CDR3 bases: TGCGCCAGCAGCCGGGGGACTAGCCAAGAGACCCAGTACTTC. The encoded protein is CASSRGTSQETQYF.

The V and J genes are TRBV7-2 and TRBJ1-5, with 7 bases lining up with TRBD1. The V and J ends lost 5 bases and 2 bases, in that order; junction bases with no gene match: 6. The germline V gene has CDR1 SGHTA and CDR2 FQGNSA. CDR3 length: 15 residues. The CDR3 DNA reads as TGTGCCAGCAGCGACCAGGGGGTTGGCAATCAGCCCCAGCATTTT. Its protein product is CASSDQGVGNQPQHF.

The J gene is TRBJ2-1, the V gene TRBV30; 11 bases map to TRBD2. The V and J ends lost 0 bases and 3 bases, in that order; junction bases with no gene match: 1. The CDR3 length is 15 residues. In germline, CDR1 is GTSNPN, CDR2 SVGIG (reference sequence). The CDR3 region has the DNA TGTGCCTGGAGTGTGGGACTAGCGGACTACAATGAGCAGTTCTTC. Amino acid sequence: CAWSVGLADYNEQFF.

CDR3 DNA: TGCAGCGTCGTCCCTAGCGGGGGAGGAACCCAGTACTTC. Protein: CSVVPSGGGTQYF. V is TRBV29-1 and J is TRBJ2-5, with TRBD2 identical over 10 bases. Germline V gene sequence: CDR1 SQVTM, CDR2 ANQGSEA. V shed 6 bases and J 8 bases; nucleotides not matched to a gene: 9. The CDR3 extends over 13 amino acids.

J is TRBJ1-3 and V is TRBV18, with 9 bases identical to TRBD1. Per the germline V gene, CDR1 is KGHSH and CDR2 is LQKENI. CDR3 length: 16 residues. Unmatched junction bases numbered 4, after V lost 3 bases and J lost 1 base. This CDR3 reads CASSPGQGKSGNTIYF. In DNA, the CDR3 is TGTGCCAGCTCACCGGGACAGGGCAAATCTGGAAACACCATATATTTT.

This chain joins TRBV12-5 and TRBJ2-3, with a weak D call TRBD2 (5 bases). Germline V gene sequence: CDR1 LGHNT, CDR2 FRNRAP. CDR3 length: 15 residues. The germline V and J ends were trimmed by 3 bases and 0 bases, with 10 bases remaining between them. The CDR3 DNA follows: TGTGCTAGTGGTTTAAGCGGCTCTAGCACAGATACGCAGTATTTT. Translation gives CASGLSGSSTDTQYF.

The rearrangement joins TRBV29-1 to TRBJ2-7; D uncertain. CDR1 and CDR2 (germline): SQVTM, ANQGSEA. The germline V and J ends were trimmed by 4 bases and 2 bases, with 15 bases remaining between them. The CDR3 is 14 amino acids. CDR3 sequence (DNA): TGCAGCGTTGCCCCCTCGACCGTAACCTACGAGCAGTACTTC. Translated: CSVAPSTVTYEQYF.

This chain connects TRBV5-4 to TRBJ2-6, with D perhaps given as TRBD1 or TRBD2 (5 bases each). V shed 5 bases and J shed 0 bases, with 15 bases lying between them. CDR1 and CDR2 (germline): SGHNT, YYREEE (reference sequence). The CDR3 length is 17 residues. The CDR3 sequence is CASSYGTGHSGANVLTF. In nucleotides, the CDR3 is TGTGCCAGCAGTTACGGGACGGGCCACTCTGGGGCCAACGTCCTGACTTTC.

This rearrangement joins TRBV15 to TRBJ1-5; no definite D call. The CDR3 totals 13 residues. V was clipped by 0 bases and J by 6 bases, with 6 bases between them. Germline assignment: CDR1 LNHNV and CDR2 YYDKDF (reference sequence). CDR3 bases: TGTGCCACCAGCAGAGATCGGATTCAGCCCCAGCATTTT. Protein sequence: CATSRDRIQPQHF. Combining the CDR3 with reference TRBV15 and TRBJ1-5 gives the whole variable domain DAMVIQNPRYQVTQFGKPVTLSCSQTLNHNVMYWYQQKSSQAPKLLFHYYDKDFNNEADTPDNFQSRRPNTSFCFLDIRSPGLGDTAMYLCATSRDRIQPQHFGDGTRLSIL.

This chain joins TRBV5-6 and TRBJ2-1; 7 bases agree with TRBD1. CDR3 length: 15 amino acids. Germline V gene lookup returns CDR1 SGHDT and CDR2 YYEEEE. The V segment lost 4 bases and the J segment 4 bases; nucleotides outside the gene matches: 8. DNA of the CDR3: TGTGCCAGCAGCGTTCTGGGGACAGAATACAATGAGCAGTTCTTC. Translating gives CASSVLGTEYNEQFF.

This chain links TRBV19 with TRBJ2-7, with D perhaps TRBD1 (6 bases). This CDR3 is built from 15 residues. V lost 3 bases, J lost 2 bases, and 14 bases lay in between. Germline lookup yields CDR1 LNHDA and CDR2 SQIVND (reference sequence). The chain's CDR3 is CASSMAQGRPYEQYF. For the CDR3, the DNA is TGTGCCAGTAGTATGGCCCAGGGGAGACCCTACGAGCAGTACTTC.

CDR3 loop: CAWSLNQGYGYTF. In DNA form, the CDR3 reads TGTGCCTGGAGCCTCAATCAAGGCTATGGCTACACCTTC. V is TRBV30 and J is TRBJ1-2; D unclear. CDR1 is GTSNPN and CDR2 is SVGIG in the germline V gene (reference sequence). The CDR3 extends over 13 amino acids. V was cut by 3 bases and J by 4 bases, with 12 bases left in between.

The genes are TRBV5-1 and TRBJ2-5, with 8 bases that match TRBD2. V lost 3 bases to trimming and J lost 3 bases; unmatched junction nucleotides: 4. The length of the CDR3 is 14 residues. CDR1 is SGHRS and CDR2 is YFSETQ in the germline V gene. CDR3 region: CASSWGTREETQYF. DNA for the CDR3: TGCGCCAGCAGCTGGGGGACTAGGGAAGAGACCCAGTACTTC.

This chain joins TRBV15 and TRBJ2-4; 9 nucleotides agree with TRBD1. The CDR3 runs to 15 residues. Germline CDR1 LNHNV, CDR2 YYDKDF (reference sequence). V dropped 1 base and J dropped 7; count of bases not matched to a gene: 5. CDR3 region: CATSRVTGQGNIQYF. The CDR3 nucleotides read TGTGCCACCAGCAGAGTGACAGGACAGGGGAACATTCAGTACTTC.